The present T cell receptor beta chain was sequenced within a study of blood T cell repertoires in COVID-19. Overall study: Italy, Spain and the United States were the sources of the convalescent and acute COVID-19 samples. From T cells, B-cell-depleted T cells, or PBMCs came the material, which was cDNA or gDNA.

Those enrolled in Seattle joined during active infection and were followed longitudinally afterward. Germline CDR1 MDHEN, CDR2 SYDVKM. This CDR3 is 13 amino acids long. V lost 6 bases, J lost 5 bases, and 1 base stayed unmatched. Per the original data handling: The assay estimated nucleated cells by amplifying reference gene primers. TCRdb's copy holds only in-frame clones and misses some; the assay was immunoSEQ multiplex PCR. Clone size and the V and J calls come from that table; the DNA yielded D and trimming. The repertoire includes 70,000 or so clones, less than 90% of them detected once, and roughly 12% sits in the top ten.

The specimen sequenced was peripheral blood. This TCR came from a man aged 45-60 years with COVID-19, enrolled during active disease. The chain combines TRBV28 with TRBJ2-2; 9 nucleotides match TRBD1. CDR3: CASRQGATGELFF. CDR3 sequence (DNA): TGTGCCAGCAGACAGGGGGCTACCGGGGAGCTGTTTTTT.